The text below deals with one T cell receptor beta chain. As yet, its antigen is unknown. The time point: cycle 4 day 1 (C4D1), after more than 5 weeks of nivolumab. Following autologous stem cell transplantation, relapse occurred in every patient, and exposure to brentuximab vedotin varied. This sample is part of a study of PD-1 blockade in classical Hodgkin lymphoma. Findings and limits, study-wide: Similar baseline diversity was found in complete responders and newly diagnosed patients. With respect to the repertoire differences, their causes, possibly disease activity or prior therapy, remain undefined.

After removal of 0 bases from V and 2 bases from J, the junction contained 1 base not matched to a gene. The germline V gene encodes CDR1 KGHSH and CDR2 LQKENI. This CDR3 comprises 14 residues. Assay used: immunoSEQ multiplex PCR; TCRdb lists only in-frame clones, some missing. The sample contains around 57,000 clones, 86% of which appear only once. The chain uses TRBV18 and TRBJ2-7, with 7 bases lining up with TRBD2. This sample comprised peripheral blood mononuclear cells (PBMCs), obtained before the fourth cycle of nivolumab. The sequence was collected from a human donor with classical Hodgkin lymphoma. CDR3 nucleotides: TGTGCCAGCTCACCACCTGGGACTACCTACGAGCAGTACTTC. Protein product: CASSPPGTTYEQYF.